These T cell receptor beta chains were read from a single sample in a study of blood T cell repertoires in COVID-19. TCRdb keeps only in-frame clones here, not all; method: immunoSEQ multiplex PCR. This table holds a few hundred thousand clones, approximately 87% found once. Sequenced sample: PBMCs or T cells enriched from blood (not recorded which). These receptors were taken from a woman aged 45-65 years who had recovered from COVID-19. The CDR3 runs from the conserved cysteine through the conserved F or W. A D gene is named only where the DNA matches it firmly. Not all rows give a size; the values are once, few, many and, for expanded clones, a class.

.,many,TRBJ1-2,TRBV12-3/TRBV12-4,TGTGCCAGCAGTTTCACAGGATATGGCTACACCTTC,CASSFTGYGYTF
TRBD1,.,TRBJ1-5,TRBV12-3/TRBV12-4,TGTGCCAGCAGTATGACAGGGCCTCAGCCCCAGCATTTT,CASSMTGPQPQHF
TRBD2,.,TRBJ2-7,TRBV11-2,TGTGCCAGCAGCTTAACTGGTCCGGGGGGGCTTCCTTCCGAGCAGTACTTC,CASSLTGPGGLPSEQYF
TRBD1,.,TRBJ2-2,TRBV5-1,TGCGCCAGCAGGGGGACAGCCGCGAACACCGGGGAGCTGTTTTTT,CASRGTAANTGELFF
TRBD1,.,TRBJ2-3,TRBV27,TGTGCCAGCAAGACTTCGTACAGGGGCTCTAGCACAGATACGCAGTATTTT,CASKTSYRGSSTDTQYF
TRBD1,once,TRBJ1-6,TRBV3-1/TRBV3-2,TGTGCCAGCAGCAAAGAGGACAGGGTAACCCTCCACTTT,CASSKEDRVTLHF
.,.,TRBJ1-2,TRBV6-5,TGTGCCAGCAGTTATTTCCGAGGAAGCTATGGCTACACCTTC,CASSYFRGSYGYTF
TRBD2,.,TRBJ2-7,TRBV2,TGTGCCAGCATCCAAGGGACTAGCGGGGCTTCGTCCTACGAGCAGTACTTC,CASIQGTSGASSYEQYF
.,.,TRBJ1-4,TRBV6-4,TGTGCCAGCAGTGACTCAGCCAGGGGCATTGAAAAACTGTTTTTT,CASSDSARGIEKLFF
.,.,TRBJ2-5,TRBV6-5,TGTGCCACCTCCAGCGGATCTTTAGCCGAGACCCAGTACTTC,CATSSGSLAETQYF
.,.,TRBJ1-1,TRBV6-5,TGTGCCAGCAGTTACCCGGGGAGGGCAGGGAGAATTGAAGCTTTCTTT,CASSYPGRAGRIEAFF
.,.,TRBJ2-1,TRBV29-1,TGCAGCGTTGCAGGGGAGATCTCCTACAATGAGCAGTTCTTC,CSVAGEISYNEQFF
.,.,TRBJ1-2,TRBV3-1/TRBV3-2,TGTGCCAGCAGCCAAGAAAATCAAGGGAGGGATGGCTACACCTTC,CASSQENQGRDGYTF
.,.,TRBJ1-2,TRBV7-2,TGTGCCAACTACCTTGGACTGTACTATGGCTACACCTTC,CANYLGLYYGYTF
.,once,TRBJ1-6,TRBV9,TGTGCCAGCAGCGCGGCGGGGTATAATTCACCCCTCCACTTT,CASSAAGYNSPLHF
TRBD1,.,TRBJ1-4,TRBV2,TGTGCCAGCAGTGAAGTCGGCAGGGGGGAAAAACTGTTTTTT,CASSEVGRGEKLFF
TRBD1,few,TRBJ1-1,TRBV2,TGTGCCAGCAGTGTTTCACATACAGGGGACACTGAAGCTTTCTTT,CASSVSHTGDTEAFF
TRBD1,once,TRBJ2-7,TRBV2,TGTGCCAGCACAGTAGGAAATACAGGGGGCGAGCAGTACTTC,CASTVGNTGGEQYF
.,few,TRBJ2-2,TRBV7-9,TGTGCCAGCAGCTTACGCGGGGCTAACACCGGGGAGCTGTTTTTT,CASSLRGANTGELFF
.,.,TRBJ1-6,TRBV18,TGTGCCAGCTCACCGGGGGGAGGGGAATCACCCCTCCACTTT,CASSPGGGESPLHF
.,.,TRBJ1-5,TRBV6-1,TGTGCCAGCAGTGAAACAGGTCGGGTAGGCAATCAGCCCCAGCATTTT,CASSETGRVGNQPQHF
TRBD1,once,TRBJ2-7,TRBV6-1,TGTGCCAGCAGTGAATGTAGGACAGGGGGGTGCGAGCAGTACTTC,CASSECRTGGCEQYF
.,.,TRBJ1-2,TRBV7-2,TGTGCCAGCAGCTTGAGGGAATCACGTAATAACTATGGCTACACCTTC,CASSLRESRNNYGYTF
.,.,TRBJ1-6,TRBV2,TGTGCCAGCAGTGAAAGGGGGTATGGGTCACCCCTCCACTTT,CASSERGYGSPLHF
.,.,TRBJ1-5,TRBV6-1,TGTGCCAGCAGTGAAGCCGCTACGGAGGGAAAGCCCCAGCATTTT,CASSEAATEGKPQHF
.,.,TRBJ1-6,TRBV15,TGTGCCACCAGCAGGGGGGCGGATAATTCACCCCTCCACTTT,CATSRGADNSPLHF
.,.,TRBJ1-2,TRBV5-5,TGTGCCAGCAGCCTCGAGACACATAACTATGGCTACACCTTC,CASSLETHNYGYTF
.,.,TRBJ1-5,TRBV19,TGTGCCAGTAGAAGATTGGGGCTAGAACAGCCCCAGCATTTT,CASRRLGLEQPQHF
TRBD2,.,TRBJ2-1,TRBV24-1,TGTGCCACCAGTGGACTAGCGGGGTTAAGCTCCTACAATGAGCAGTTCTTC,CATSGLAGLSSYNEQFF
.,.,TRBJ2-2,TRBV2,TGTGCCAGCAGTGAATTGGGCAGGGATACCGGGGAGCTGTTTTTT,CASSELGRDTGELFF
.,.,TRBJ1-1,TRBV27,TGTGCCGCAGCTTTAGGGGTTTCGGCTGAAGCTTTCTTT,CAAALGVSAEAFF
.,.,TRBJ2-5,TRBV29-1,TGCAGCGTTGGGGGGCAGCGAGAGACCCAGTACTTC,CSVGGQRETQYF
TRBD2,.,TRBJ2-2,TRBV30,TGTGCCTGGAGTGTACGCACGGGGAGGGACACCGGGGAGCTGTTTTTT,CAWSVRTGRDTGELFF
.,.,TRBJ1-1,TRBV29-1,TGCAGCGTTGTATCGAACACTGAAGCTTTCTTT,CSVVSNTEAFF
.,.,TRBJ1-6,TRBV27,TGTGCCAGCAGTTTAAGGGGTCCCCTCCACTTT,CASSLRGPLHF
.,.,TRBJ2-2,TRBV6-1,TGTGCCAGCAGTGAAGGGCCTTCCCCATGGGGGGAGCTGTTTTTT,CASSEGPSPWGELFF
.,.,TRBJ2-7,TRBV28,TGTGCCAGCAGTTTCCCTACCTACGAGCAGTACTTC,CASSFPTYEQYF
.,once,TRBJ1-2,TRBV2,TGTGCCAGCAGTGGGGCCGCACTAGCTAACTATGGCTACACCTTC,CASSGAALANYGYTF
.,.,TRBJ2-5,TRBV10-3,TGTGCCATCAGTGAGGGGCTAAAAGAGACCCAGTACTTC,CAISEGLKETQYF
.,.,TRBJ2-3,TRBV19,TGTGCCAGTAGTATGCCCTCTTGGCCAGGGCAAGGTACAGATACGCAGTATTTT,CASSMPSWPGQGTDTQYF